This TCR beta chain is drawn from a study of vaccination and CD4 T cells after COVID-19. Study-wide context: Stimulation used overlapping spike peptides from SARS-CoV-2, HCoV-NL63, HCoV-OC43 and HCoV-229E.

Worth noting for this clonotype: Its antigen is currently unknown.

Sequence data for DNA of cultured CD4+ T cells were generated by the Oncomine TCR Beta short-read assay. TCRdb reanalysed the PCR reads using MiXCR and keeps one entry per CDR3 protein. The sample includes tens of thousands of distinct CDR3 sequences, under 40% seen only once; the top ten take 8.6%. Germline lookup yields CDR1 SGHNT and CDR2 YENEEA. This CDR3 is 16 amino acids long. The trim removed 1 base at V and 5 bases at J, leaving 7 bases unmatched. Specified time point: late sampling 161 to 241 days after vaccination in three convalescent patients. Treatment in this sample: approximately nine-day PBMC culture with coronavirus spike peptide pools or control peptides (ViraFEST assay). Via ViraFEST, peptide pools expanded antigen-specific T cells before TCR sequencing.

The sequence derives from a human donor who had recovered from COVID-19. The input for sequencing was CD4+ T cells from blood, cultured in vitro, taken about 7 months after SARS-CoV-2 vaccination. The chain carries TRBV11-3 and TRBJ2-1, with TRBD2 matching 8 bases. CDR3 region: CASSLGTSPIHNEQFF. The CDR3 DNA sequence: TGTGCCAGCAGCTTAGGGACTAGCCCTATCCACAATGAGCAGTTCTTC.